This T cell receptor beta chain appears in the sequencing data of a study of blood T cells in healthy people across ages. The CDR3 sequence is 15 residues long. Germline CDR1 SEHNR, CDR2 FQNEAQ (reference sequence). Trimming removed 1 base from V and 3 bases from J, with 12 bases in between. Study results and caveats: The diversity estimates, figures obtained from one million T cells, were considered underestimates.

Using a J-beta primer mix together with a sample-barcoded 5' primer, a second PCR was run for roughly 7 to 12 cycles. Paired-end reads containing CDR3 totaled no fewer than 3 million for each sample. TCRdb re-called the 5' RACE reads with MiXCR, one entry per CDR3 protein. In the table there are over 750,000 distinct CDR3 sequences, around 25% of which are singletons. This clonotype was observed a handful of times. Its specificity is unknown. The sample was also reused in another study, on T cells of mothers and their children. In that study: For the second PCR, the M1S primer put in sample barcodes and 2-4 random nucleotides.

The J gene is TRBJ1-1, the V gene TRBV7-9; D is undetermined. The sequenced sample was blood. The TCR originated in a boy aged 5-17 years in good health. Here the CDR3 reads CASSLVVGWDTEAFF. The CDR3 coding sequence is TGTGCCAGCAGCTTAGTTGTGGGTTGGGACACTGAAGCTTTCTTT.